The 23 T cell receptor beta chains below come from one sample, sequenced in a study of shared clonotypes between healthy human individuals. Using immunoSEQ multiplex PCR, the repertoire was profiled, and TCRdb retains in-frame clones only, with some absent. The sample consists of some 2 million clones, roughly 95% of them appearing once. Naive CD8 cells lacked CD45RO and underwent positive selection for CCR7, leaving out terminally differentiated effector memory CD45RA+ cells. The sample comprised naive CD8+ T cells sorted from blood. Receptors were obtained from a man aged 18 to 30 in good health.

The V and J genes are TRBV4-3 and TRBJ2-1, with D perhaps matching TRBD1 (6 bases). From germline, CDR1 is LGHNA and CDR2 YSLEER. This CDR3 has 15 amino acids. Trimming shortened V by 4 bases and J by 4 bases, and 14 bases separated the two germline ends. The CDR3 DNA reads as TGCGCCAGCAGCCTAGATCTAGGACAGTACAATGAGCAGTTCTTC. Its protein is CASSLDLGQYNEQFF.

The chain joins TRBV13 to TRBJ1-1; D call uncertain. The CDR3 contains 12 residues. The germline CDR1 and CDR2 sequences are PRHDT and FYEKMQ (reference sequence). Between the trimmed V and J ends, which lost 1 base and 8 bases, there was a span of 8 bases. The CDR3 DNA reads TGTGCCAGCAGCTTAGCGGTAGGGGAAGCTTTCTTT. Protein sequence: CASSLAVGEAFF. Full variable domain (missing parts from reference TRBV13 and TRBJ1-1): AAGVIQSPRHLIKEKRETATLKCYPIPRHDTVYWYQQGPGQDPQFLISFYEKMQSDKGSIPDRFSAQQFSDYHSELNMSSLELGDSALYFCASSLAVGEAFFGQGTRLTVV.

V gene TRBV30 combines with J gene TRBJ1-2, with 8 positions matching TRBD1. Germline lookup yields CDR1 GTSNPN and CDR2 SVGIG (reference sequence). The CDR3 runs 17 residues. V dropped 2 bases and J dropped 0; count of bases not matched to a gene: 11. CDR3 sequence: CAWSLGQVIGANYGYTF. The DNA for the CDR3 is TGTGCCTGGAGTTTGGGACAGGTGATCGGAGCTAACTATGGCTACACCTTC.

This chain links TRBV6-1 with TRBJ2-1; D is uncertain. V lost 6 bases and J 6 bases, leaving 6 bases between the germline ends. Germline CDR1 is MNHNS and CDR2 is SASEGT. The CDR3 contains 11 residues. The CDR3 nucleotides read TGTGCCAGCAGGGAACCCAATGAGCAGTTCTTC. Translated, it gives CASREPNEQFF.

For the CDR3, the DNA is TGTGCCAGCAGCCAAGTGAATGGCTACACCTTC. Protein: CASSQVNGYTF. This chain joins TRBV4-2 and TRBJ1-2; unclear D gene. Trimming cost V 1 base and J 6 bases, with 3 bases left between them. This CDR3 region has 11 residues. Germline loops: CDR1 LGHNA, CDR2 YNFKEQ.

This clone was recorded once. The chain joins TRBV10-2 to TRBJ2-3; D is undetermined. V was shortened by 6 bases and J by 4 bases, with 11 bases between the two germline ends. The germline V gene encodes CDR1 WSHSY and CDR2 SAAADI. The CDR3 covers 13 residues. The CDR3 DNA sequence: TGCGCCAGCAGGGTTAGCAACTCAGATACGCAGTATTTT. This codes for CASRVSNSDTQYF.

This clone occurred once. Other nucleotide sequences in the sample specify the same CDR3. This chain connects TRBV20-1 to TRBJ2-7; D is uncertain. Germline CDR1 is DFQATT and CDR2 is SNEGSKA (reference sequence). This CDR3 has 11 residues. The germline V and J ends were trimmed by 0 bases and 3 bases, with 3 bases remaining between them. DNA of the CDR3: TGCAGTGCTAGAGATAGCTACGAGCAGTACTTC. Protein: CSARDSYEQYF.

The chain employs TRBV9 and TRBJ2-1, with unresolved D. V was clipped by 3 bases and J by 2 bases, with 9 bases between them. Looked up from germline, CDR1 is SGDLS and CDR2 is YYNGEE. The CDR3 contains 14 residues. CDR3 in amino acids: CASSAVSAYNEQFF. DNA for the CDR3: TGTGCCAGCAGCGCAGTCTCCGCCTACAATGAGCAGTTCTTC.

The chain couples TRBV19 to TRBJ2-7; D not certain. Deletions cut 5 bases from V and 0 bases from J, with 8 bases between. The CDR3 is 13 residues long. The germline V gene encodes CDR1 LNHDA and CDR2 SQIVND (reference sequence). The CDR3 region is CASSEGDSYEQYF. DNA for the CDR3: TGTGCCAGTAGTGAAGGAGACTCCTACGAGCAGTACTTC.

With regard to this clone: A clone one base away is much larger, so this may be a read error. Other nucleotide sequences from this sample produce the same CDR3. V and J are TRBV5-4 and TRBJ2-7; D is unresolved. The CDR3 extends over 11 amino acids. V lost 5 bases, J lost 1 base, and 4 bases lay in between. The germline gives CDR1 SGHNT, CDR2 YYREEE (reference sequence). CDR3: CASSSSYEQYF. DNA for the CDR3: TGTGCCAGCAGTTCTTCCTACGAGCAGTACTTC. Full variable domain (outside the CDR3, taken from reference TRBV5-4 and TRBJ2-7): ETGVTQSPTHLIKTRGQQVTLRCSSQSGHNTVSWYQQALGQGPQFIFQYYREEENGRGNFPPRFSGLQFPNYSSELNVNALELDDSALYLCASSSSYEQYFGPGTRLTVT.

This chain joins TRBV5-6 and TRBJ2-2; 9 bases agree with TRBD2. Germline-derived CDR1 and CDR2 are SGHDT and YYEEEE. This CDR3 comprises 16 residues. The J segment lost 3 bases and the V segment lost 6 bases, leaving 9 bases of the junction unmatched. The CDR3 DNA is TGTGCCAGCAACCTCATAGCGGGAGAGCACACCGGGGAGCTGTTTTTT. Translation gives CASNLIAGEHTGELFF.

The rearrangement uses TRBV6-5 and TRBJ2-7; TRBD1 is a possible D gene (6 bases). Germline loops: CDR1 MNHEY, CDR2 SVGAGI. Trimming took 2 bases from V and 4 from J, leaving 12 bases between them. The CDR3 has 14 amino acids. CDR3 in amino acids: CASSYTKTGYEQYF. DNA for the CDR3: TGTGCCAGCAGTTACACCAAGACAGGTTACGAGCAGTACTTC.

This clone was recorded once. Other nucleotide sequences from this sample produce the same CDR3. V and J are TRBV5-6 and TRBJ2-7; tentatively, D is TRBD2 (7 bases). Per the germline V gene, CDR1 is SGHDT and CDR2 is YYEEEE. V was cut by 3 bases and J by 0 bases, with 10 bases left in between. The length of the CDR3 is 14 residues. For the CDR3, the DNA is TGTGCCAGCAGCTGGGGGGGCAGCTCCTACGAGCAGTACTTC. It specifies CASSWGGSSYEQYF.

On this clone itself: Other nucleotide sequences in the sample specify the same CDR3. The chain joins TRBV7-6 to TRBJ2-7, with TRBD1 identical over 11 bases. The V gene's germline CDR1 is SGHVS and CDR2 FNYEAQ. V dropped 5 bases and J dropped 3; count of bases not matched to a gene: 3. The CDR3 consists of 14 residues. CDR3 bases: TGTGCCAGCAGCGCTGGGACAGGGGGCTACGAGCAGTACTTC. The encoded protein is CASSAGTGGYEQYF. Variable domain in full (rest from reference TRBV7-6 and TRBJ2-7): GAGVSQSPRYKVTKRGQDVALRCDPISGHVSLYWYRQALGQGPEFLTYFNYEAQQDKSGLPNDRFSAERPEGSISTLTIQRTEQRDSAMYRCASSAGTGGYEQYFGPGTRLTVT.

The rearrangement links TRBV12-5 to TRBJ2-7; 8 bases map to TRBD1. Germline V CDR1 and CDR2: LGHNT, FRNRAP. The CDR3 contains 18 residues. With 0 bases clipped from V and 2 bases from J, the junction kept 12 bases outside the gene matches. The CDR3 sequence: CASGLVQTWTGKAYEQYF. CDR3 DNA sequence: TGTGCTAGTGGTTTGGTACAAACATGGACAGGGAAGGCCTACGAGCAGTACTTC.

The V and J genes are TRBV6-5 and TRBJ2-2, with TRBD1 matching over 12 bases. Germline CDR1 is MNHEY and CDR2 is SVGAGI. The V segment lost 8 bases and the J segment 4 bases; nucleotides outside the gene matches: 5. CDR3 size: 15 residues. CDR3 loop: CASGPGQGATGELFF. The DNA for the CDR3 is TGTGCCAGCGGACCGGGACAGGGGGCCACCGGGGAGCTGTTTTTT.

This clone was recorded once. The V call is TRBV6-5, the J call TRBJ1-1; D remains unclear. The germline V and J ends were trimmed by 0 bases and 3 bases, with 5 bases remaining between them. Germline V lookup: CDR1 MNHEY, CDR2 SVGAGI. This CDR3 comprises 13 residues. CDR3 sequence: CASSYSSDTEAFF. DNA of the CDR3: TGTGCCAGCAGTTACTCGTCGGACACTGAAGCTTTCTTT.

The chain carries TRBV6-1 and TRBJ2-3; D is possibly TRBD2 (6 bases). The germline gives CDR1 MNHNS, CDR2 SASEGT. V lost 7 bases and J 6 bases, leaving 20 bases between the germline ends. The CDR3 is 15 residues long. DNA of the CDR3: TGTGCCAGCACCCCGGGGGTAGGGCCGGGGGATACGCAGTATTTT. This gives the protein CASTPGVGPGDTQYF.

The rearrangement links TRBV28 to TRBJ2-3; no definite D call. The V and J ends lost 1 base and 0 bases respectively, with 5 bases between them. The CDR3 runs 14 residues. Germline-derived CDR1 and CDR2 are MDHEN and SYDVKM. CDR3 DNA: TGTGCCAGCAGTTTATTGGACAGCACAGATACGCAGTATTTT. It yields the protein CASSLLDSTDTQYF.

As for this clone: The identical CDR3 is also encoded by other nucleotide sequences in the sample. The genes are TRBV13 and TRBJ2-7; D gene unclear. The ends were cut back, 6 bases at V and 2 bases at J, with 5 bases in the middle. The CDR3 has 11 residues. Germline V CDR1 and CDR2: PRHDT, FYEKMQ (reference sequence). CDR3 protein: CASSSTYEQYF. The CDR3 DNA sequence: TGTGCCAGCAGTTCTACCTACGAGCAGTACTTC.

This rearrangement joins TRBV28 to TRBJ1-5, with D unclear. This CDR3 region has 13 residues. Trimming removed 7 bases at V and 3 bases at J, with 10 bases between. CDR1 is MDHEN and CDR2 is SYDVKM in the germline V gene. The CDR3 sequence is CASTLLINQPQHF. DNA for the CDR3: TGTGCCAGCACCCTCCTAATCAATCAGCCCCAGCATTTT.

The rearrangement joins TRBV28 to TRBJ2-2; TRBD1 aligns across 8 bases. The CDR3 has 14 amino acids. The V gene's germline CDR1 is MDHEN and CDR2 SYDVKM. Germline trimming cut 6 bases from V and 3 bases from J; bases unmatched to any gene: 3. CDR3 residues: CASSSGQDTGELFF. The CDR3 coding sequence is TGTGCCAGCAGCTCGGGACAGGACACCGGGGAGCTGTTTTTT.

V gene TRBV28 combines with J gene TRBJ1-2, with D uncertain. This CDR3 has 11 amino acids. V was pared by 3 bases and J by 8 bases, with 7 bases between. The V gene's germline CDR1 is MDHEN and CDR2 SYDVKM. CDR3 nucleotides: TGTGCCAGCAGTTTTTCGGAGGGCTACACCTTC. Protein sequence: CASSFSEGYTF.